This TCR beta chain was identified during a study of CD8+ T cells in alopecia areata. Sequencing used cDNA as its template, made by extracting RNA and reverse transcribing it. Assay: immunoSEQ multiplex PCR; the TCRdb copy retains only in-frame clones and omits some. The sample contains some 170,000 clones, roughly 60% of which appear only once. Deletions cut 2 bases from V and 3 bases from J, with 7 bases between. This CDR3 is built from 13 residues. Per germline, CDR1 SNHLY and CDR2 FYNNEI. The source was CD4+ T cells sorted from blood, collected at week 0. This chain uses TRBV2 with TRBJ1-1; D uncertain. This TCR derives from a human donor with alopecia areata. The CDR3 loop is CASSEQKYTEAFF. CDR3 DNA: TGTGCCAGCAGTGAACAGAAATACACTGAAGCTTTCTTT.